This TCR beta chain was obtained from a study of cytomegalovirus exposure and HLA in healthy donors (dated by TCRdb to between 2016 and 2019). For the study in its entirety: In an earlier analysis of 587 of the donors, 276 Gb of sequence data and some 100 million unique TCR beta sequences from about 179 million T cells were reported. The study used immunosequencing to profile the T cell repertoires of around 600 subjects and linked those repertoires to cytomegalovirus serostatus. Along with the roughly 610-subject first cohort, a separate validation cohort of approximately 110 different subjects was used. Genome-wide SNP genotypes for about 65% of the roughly 700 donors were used in a later genetic analysis, which treated that subset as a discovery cohort. Across under 500 genotyped donors of the cohort, an average of about 240,000 unique TCR beta nucleotide sequences per donor were sequenced, and around 20% of those sequences were non-productive. In an earlier analysis of 500 to 650 of the donors, high-throughput TCR beta sequencing was used to judge whether each TCR beta V gene segment behaved as functional or pseudogenic. Because of strong linkage in the cohort, roughly five DR-DQ haplotypes were treated as single units for association and clustering. The number of typed donors differed by locus: roughly 629-630 for A, B, C, DRB1 and DQB1; approximately 520 for DQA1; 606 for DPA1; and about 450 for DPB1. All discovery cohort repertoires had been generated on a single sequencing platform. Class I and class II HLA loci were covered by the typing at four-digit resolution. Of the roughly 400 genotyped donors, approximately 80% fell in the genetic ancestry cluster associated with self-reported Caucasian donors. To predict cytomegalovirus infection status, the study brought together high-throughput TCR immunosequencing, statistical association of individual TCRs with disease status, and machine learning. An early release covering roughly 640 HLA-typed donors comprised about 320 gigabases of sequencing data and approximately 80 million unique TCR sequences. Donor age, sex, ethnicity and CMV serostatus were collected together with the repertoire data. The study was designed to test whether signatures of past pathogen exposure could be identified by cataloging public T cell receptors. Rather than drawing on any new phenotypic data, the later analysis identified candidate immune exposures from TCR beta sequences and the way those sequences occurred across donors. A later analysis re-examined previously published TCR beta repertoires from about 700 donors and added high-resolution HLA genotyping to investigate patterns of TCR occurrence.

The cohort was made up of around 720 healthy bone marrow donors. At the time of sampling, all cohort members were nominally healthy, though unrecorded immune exposures were likely present. The donor tested CMV seropositive and was one of the 289 seropositive cohort members. Every donor gave a peripheral blood sample, and the peripheral blood mononuclear cells from that sample were used for TCR beta sequencing. Genomic DNA was extracted from the blood cell samples with the Qiagen DNeasy Blood Extraction Kit. Trimming takes 5 bases from V and 9 bases from J, and the germline ends sit 14 bases apart. Including the terminal cysteine and phenylalanine, the CDR3 comprises 14 residues. The kept DNA is CDR3 alone, 42 bases in frame from the first base. From a lookup of the germline V gene (reference sequence), CDR1 and CDR2 are SSHAT and FNYEAQ. Findings and caveats that apply to the study as a whole: Some IMGT-functional V segments, including TRBV6-2 and TRBV6-3, could not be told apart with the 87-base-pair reads, so those segments were excluded. According to a later genetic analysis, donors in an Asian-associated ancestry cluster had fewer N-insertions in productive TCRs than the approximately 710-donor mean. Several of the top co-occurrence clusters appeared to be linked to parvovirus B19, influenza, CMV and Epstein-Barr virus, according to a later analysis. According to a later analysis, most CMV-associated TCR beta chains appeared to be HLA-restricted, and the HLA associations seemed to be driven largely by CMV exposure. HLA typing was unavailable for some donors at each locus, so association tests used only the typed subset. Only TCR beta chains were sequenced in this cohort, and the absence of alpha or paired-chain data limited detectable features. A further reported finding was that TCR beta sequences accurately predicted the HLA-A and HLA-B alleles for most subjects in the first cohort. Most TCR sequences were seen in very few donors, while some public TCRs were found in many individuals. Immune exposure information for the cohort was limited to CMV serostatus. In vitro tests confirmed that a few of the cytomegalovirus-associated TCR beta chains recognize cytomegalovirus antigens. A later analysis found that HLA-associated TCR beta chains were more clonally expanded and had lower generation probabilities than equally common non-associated chains. In a later analysis, TCR association rates were found to vary across HLA loci, with the most associated TCRs seen for DRB1 alleles and the fewest for HLA-C alleles. A cluster of highly shared sequence variants was judged likely to represent a technical artifact of the sequencing pipeline. The classifier was reported to diagnose cytomegalovirus status with high specificity and sensitivity in both the original cohort and the validation cohort. The earlier analysis of some 540 of the donors excluded some 15 rarely observed V segments, including chromosome 9 orphons, because counts were too low. Sequencing depth was assumed to be roughly uniform across donors in the presence/absence analyses, though that assumption may not hold. An earlier analysis of approximately 590 of the donors showed that most TCR beta V segments appeared in productive rearrangements either about 87% or about 30% of the time, which broadly matched IMGT annotations. Strong co-occurrence of HLA alleles, especially DR and DQ, made assigning TCR associations to individual alleles difficult. According to the authors, the approach could potentially be generalized to other disease states and immunological phenotypes. In a later analysis, over 15,000 TCR beta sequences were associated with specific HLA alleles at a false discovery rate of 0.05. Correlated functional status among segregating V segments might be attributable to linkage disequilibrium, but an unknown experimental factor could not be ruled out. A total of 164 TCR beta chains were listed by the study as associated with cytomegalovirus. An association between a missense DCLRE1C variant and V-gene and J-gene trimming of TCR beta chains was found in a later genetic analysis and replicated in an independent cohort.

For this clone: Its antigen is currently not known. No base quality values were provided; no much bigger clone lies one nucleotide off.

Library preparation used the immunoSEQ multiplex PCR assay. The multiplex PCR relied on a mix of 60 forward primers for TCR Vbeta segments and 13 reverse primers for TCR Jbeta segments. The CDR3 region of rearranged TCR beta genes was amplified from genomic DNA with a multiplex PCR assay. Amplified TCR beta libraries were sequenced as 87-base-pair reads on the Illumina HiSeq System. As for the original processing: Across the 600 to 700 repertoires, a later analysis counted tens of millions of unique TCR beta chains, some 11 million of which were shared by at least two donors. Raw reads were error-corrected and collapsed into unique sequences by a nearest-neighbor algorithm in which closely related sequences were merged to remove PCR and sequencing errors. To assign V, D and J gene segments, CDR3 sequences were aligned to IMGT reference sequences. Each retained sequence needed at least a six-nucleotide match to both a V gene segment and a J gene segment. Rearrangements were classified as productive when the CDR3 lacked stop codons and remained in frame with V and J, and all other rearrangements were classified as non-productive. Following IMGT convention, CDR3 was defined as the stretch from the second conserved V-encoded cysteine to the conserved J-encoded phenylalanine. The earlier analysis of roughly 590 of the donors excluded any sequence lacking an unambiguous match to a single V gene segment. An earlier analysis of approximately 590 of the donors classified V segments as functional when productive rearrangements were above 56.7% and as segregating when the standard deviation between donors was above 5%. A statistical classification framework was developed to diagnose cytomegalovirus status using the catalog of TCR beta chain sequences. A later analysis assigned V and J genes by comparing TCR nucleotide sequences with IMGT/GENE-DB human TR gene sequences. A later analysis assigned CDR3 sequences and most-parsimonious VDJ recombination scenarios with the TCRdist pipeline. In a later analysis, each TCR beta chain was defined by its CDR3 amino acid sequence together with its V-gene family, and reads lacking a unique V-gene family were excluded. In a later analysis, approximately 640 highly shared, low-generation-probability nucleotide sequences were removed to address suspected cross-contamination and a sequencing artifact. In a later analysis, a clonal expansion index was calculated for each public chain from normalized within-repertoire ranks of inferred template counts. A later analysis computed generation probabilities with a VDJ recombination model fitted to out-of-frame rearrangements, and checked the results against IGoR. In a later analysis, TCR-TCR, TCR-HLA and TCR-CMV co-occurrence was scored with hypergeometric tests, and a repertoire-size bias correction was applied to TCR pairs. In a later analysis, false discovery rates were estimated by permuting HLA or CMV assignments 20 times. In a later analysis, co-occurring TCRs were grouped with DBSCAN, and TCRdist sequence similarity was added when clustering was performed within HLA-allele-positive subsets. Repertoires with fewer than 30,000 or more than 120,000 public chains, plus five repertoires with anomalous nucleotide sharing, were excluded from co-occurrence clustering. The immuneACCESS repertoire file appears here via TCRdb, limited to in-frame rearrangements. These files lack a portion of the clones; in checked studies, under half of the deficit traces to unresolved V genes, and the cause of the others is not known. V, J and clone size are those of that table, while D and trimming were read from the DNA. The sample data list 150,000 to 200,000 clones, and nearly 80% of these were observed just once. The ten biggest clones cover under 8% of the sample.

The specimen sequenced was PBMCs. This clonotype originated in a middle-aged man in good health and CMV-seropositive. Recombination connected TRBV7-7 to TRBJ1-6, and TRBD1 may be the D gene, going by 6 matching bases. The CDR3 sequence is CASSTDTRGSPLHF. The nucleotide sequence reads TGTGCCAGCAGCACGGACACCAGGGGTTCACCCCTCCACTTT.